Detailed here is one T cell receptor (beta chain). This entry is derived from a study of blood T cell repertoires in COVID-19. Study information: T cells, B-cell-depleted T cells, or PBMCs provided the cDNA or gDNA that served as material.

The participants were between about 18 and 95 years old and came from about two dozen US areas. Methods used by the authors: Reference gene primer amplification yielded estimated nucleated cell counts. The method was immunoSEQ multiplex PCR; TCRdb's version includes in-frame clones alone and lacks a portion of them. That table supplies the V and J calls and clone size; D and trimming were determined from the DNA. Of 490,000 or so clones in the sample, 75% to 90% are singletons; the top ten hold more than 7.5%. With 4 bases clipped from V and 2 bases from J, the junction kept 4 bases outside the gene matches. The germline V gene encodes CDR1 SGDLS and CDR2 YYNGEE. There are 15 residues in the CDR3.

The chain uses TRBV9 and TRBJ1-5; 9 bases agree with TRBD1. This clonotype originated in a woman in her sixties or seventies who had recovered from COVID-19. What was sequenced was PBMCs or T cells enriched from blood (not recorded which). CDR3 nucleotide sequence: TGTGCCAGCAGCCCCGGGACAGGGCGCAATCAGCCCCAGCATTTT. Amino acids: CASSPGTGRNQPQHF.